The entry below gives a single T cell receptor (beta chain) sequence along with its context. Antigen specificity is unknown. Trimming shortened V by 1 base and J by 0 bases, and 7 bases separated the two germline ends. The germline V gene has CDR1 SGHAT and CDR2 FQNNGV. The CDR3 is 15 amino acids. The data stem from a study of T cell responses to AZD1222 COVID-19 vaccine. Regarding the study as a whole: Across the whole spike, CD4 TCRs peaked at regions 160-218 and 743-854. Elevations in Spike-specific TCR breadth and depth followed administration of two AZD1222 doses. Donor demographics were predominantly white British with a female majority; clonal diversity may be underestimated. None of the repertoires were sampled until the peak T cell response had passed.

Sequencing was performed with immunoSEQ multiplex PCR; in TCRdb, only in-frame clones are kept and a portion is missing. This sample has 100,000 to 150,000 clones, with approximately 85% found just once. This receptor was obtained from an adult in good health. Sequencing used peripheral blood, obtained on day 0 of AZD1222 vaccination. V is TRBV11-2 and J is TRBJ1-5; D is ambiguous. The CDR3 bases are TGTGCCAGCAGCTTAGGGGCTAATAGCAATCAGCCCCAGCATTTT. This gives the protein CASSLGANSNQPQHF. Based on the CDR3 plus reference TRBV11-2 and TRBJ1-5, the full variable domain is EAGVAQSPRYKIIEKRQSVAFWCNPISGHATLYWYQQILGQGPKLLIQFQNNGVVDDSQLPKDRFSAERLKGVDSTLKIQPAKLEDSAVYLCASSLGANSNQPQHFGDGTRLSIL.